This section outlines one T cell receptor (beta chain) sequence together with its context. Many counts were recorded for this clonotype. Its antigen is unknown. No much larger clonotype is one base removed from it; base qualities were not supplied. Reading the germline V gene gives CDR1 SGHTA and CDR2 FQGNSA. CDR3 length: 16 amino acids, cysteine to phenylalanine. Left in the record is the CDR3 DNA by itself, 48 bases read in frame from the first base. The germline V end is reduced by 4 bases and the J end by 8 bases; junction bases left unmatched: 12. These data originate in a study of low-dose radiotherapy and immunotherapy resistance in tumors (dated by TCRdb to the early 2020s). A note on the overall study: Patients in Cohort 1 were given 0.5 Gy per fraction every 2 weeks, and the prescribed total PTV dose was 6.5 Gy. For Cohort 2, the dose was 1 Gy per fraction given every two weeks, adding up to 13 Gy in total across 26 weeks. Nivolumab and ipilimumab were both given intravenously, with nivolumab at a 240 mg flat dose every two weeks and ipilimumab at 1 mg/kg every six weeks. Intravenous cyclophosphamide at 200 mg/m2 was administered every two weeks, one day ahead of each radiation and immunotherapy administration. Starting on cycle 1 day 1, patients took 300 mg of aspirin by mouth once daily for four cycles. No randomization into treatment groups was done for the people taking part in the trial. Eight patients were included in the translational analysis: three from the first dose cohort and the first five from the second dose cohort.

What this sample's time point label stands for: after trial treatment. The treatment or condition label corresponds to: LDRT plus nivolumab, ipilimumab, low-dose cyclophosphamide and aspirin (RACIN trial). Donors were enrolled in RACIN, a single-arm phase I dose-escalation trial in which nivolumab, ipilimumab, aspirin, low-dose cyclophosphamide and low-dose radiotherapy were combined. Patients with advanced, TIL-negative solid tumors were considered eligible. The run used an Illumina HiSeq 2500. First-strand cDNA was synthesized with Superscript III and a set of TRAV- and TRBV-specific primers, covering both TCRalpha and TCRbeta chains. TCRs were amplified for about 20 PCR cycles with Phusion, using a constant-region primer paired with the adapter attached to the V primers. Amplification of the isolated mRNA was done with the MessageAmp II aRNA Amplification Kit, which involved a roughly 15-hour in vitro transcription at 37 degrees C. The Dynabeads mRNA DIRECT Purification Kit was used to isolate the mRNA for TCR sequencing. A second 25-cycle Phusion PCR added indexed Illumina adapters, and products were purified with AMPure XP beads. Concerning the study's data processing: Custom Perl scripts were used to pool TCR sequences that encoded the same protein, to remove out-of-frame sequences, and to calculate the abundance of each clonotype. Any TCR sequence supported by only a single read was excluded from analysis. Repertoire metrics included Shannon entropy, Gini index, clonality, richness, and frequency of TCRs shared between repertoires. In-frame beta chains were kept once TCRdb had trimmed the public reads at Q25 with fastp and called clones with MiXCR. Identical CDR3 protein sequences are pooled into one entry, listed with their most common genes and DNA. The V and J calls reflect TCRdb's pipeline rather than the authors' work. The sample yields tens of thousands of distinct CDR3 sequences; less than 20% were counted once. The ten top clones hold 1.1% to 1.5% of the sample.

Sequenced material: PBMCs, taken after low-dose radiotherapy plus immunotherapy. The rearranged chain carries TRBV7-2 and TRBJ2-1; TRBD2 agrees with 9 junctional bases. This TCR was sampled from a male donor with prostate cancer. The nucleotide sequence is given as TGTGCCAGCAGCTCCCGCATGGCGGGAGGGCGGTATGAGCAGTTCTTC. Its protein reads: CASSSRMAGGRYEQFF.